These 18 T cell receptor beta chains were sequenced from one sample in a study of shared clonotypes between healthy human individuals. Only in-frame clones appear in the TCRdb table, and some are missing; sequencing was by immunoSEQ multiplex PCR. The sample holds approximately 740,000 clones; 80% to 95% are singletons and the top ten take under 30%. The naive CD8 population came from CD45RO-negative cells selected for CCR7, without terminally differentiated effector memory CD45RA+ cells. The sample was naive CD8+ T cells sorted from blood. The receptors stem from a man aged 25 to 40 in good health.

This clone was detected once. The rearrangement uses TRBV11-2 and TRBJ2-7, with 10 nucleotides matching TRBD2. CDR3 length: 17 residues. The V and J ends lost 4 bases and 3 bases, in that order; junction bases with no gene match: 12. Germline V gene data show CDR1 as SGHAT and CDR2 as FQNNGV. The CDR3 region is CASSSDGGLAGVYEQYF. DNA of the CDR3: TGTGCCAGCAGCTCGGATGGGGGCCTAGCGGGAGTCTACGAGCAGTACTTC.

The V gene is TRBV4-1, the J gene TRBJ2-7; 12 nucleotides line up with TRBD1. This CDR3 region has 15 residues. The germline V gene encodes CDR1 MGHRA and CDR2 YSYEKL. V was clipped by 3 bases and J by 4 bases; unmatched bases: 4. In DNA, the CDR3 is TGCGCCAGCAGCCAGAGGGGACAGGGGGCTTACGAGCAGTACTTC. This codes for CASSQRGQGAYEQYF.

The genes are TRBV27 and TRBJ2-7; D is possibly TRBD1 (6 bases). CDR1 is MNHEY, CDR2 SMNVEV, per germline (reference sequence). The CDR3 contains 12 residues. V shed 3 bases and J shed 7 bases, with 10 bases lying between them. This chain's CDR3 is CASSFWGQEQYF. For the CDR3, the DNA is TGTGCCAGCAGTTTCTGGGGGCAGGAGCAGTACTTC.

The genes are TRBV4-3 and TRBJ2-7; D is uncertain. The CDR3 is made up of 13 amino acids. The germline V gene has CDR1 LGHNA and CDR2 YSLEER. The V and J ends lost 0 bases and 5 bases respectively, with 8 bases between them. This CDR3 is CASSQESGHEQYF. The DNA of the CDR3 is TGCGCCAGCAGCCAAGAGTCAGGTCACGAGCAGTACTTC.

This clone was observed a single time. V gene TRBV9 combines with J gene TRBJ2-2; TRBD2 might be the D (5 bases). Deletions cut 3 bases from V and 6 bases from J, with 12 bases between. The CDR3 length is 14 residues. Germline-derived CDR1 and CDR2 are SGDLS and YYNGEE. Here the CDR3 DNA reads TGTGCCAGCAGCGGGGAGCCGACCCCCGGGGAGCTGTTTTTT. This sequence encodes CASSGEPTPGELFF.

The V call is TRBV15, the J call TRBJ2-2; perhaps TRBD2 as D (6 bases). From germline, CDR1 is LNHNV and CDR2 YYDKDF (reference sequence). The V end lost 5 bases, the J end lost 4 bases, and 14 bases lay between the germline ends. This CDR3 is built from 15 residues. The CDR3 sequence is CATSRGTAVTGELFF. The CDR3 region has the DNA TGTGCCACCAGCCGCGGGACTGCTGTCACCGGGGAGCTGTTTTTT.

The chain employs TRBV19 and TRBJ2-2, with 9 bases matching TRBD1. This CDR3 is 16 amino acids long. V lost 6 bases to trimming and J lost 9 bases; unmatched junction nucleotides: 14. Germline CDR1 is LNHDA and CDR2 is SQIVND (reference sequence). CDR3 sequence reads: CASRITAGQGPRELFF. Here the CDR3 DNA reads TGTGCCAGTAGAATAACGGCGGGACAGGGACCCAGGGAGCTGTTTTTT.

V usage is TRBV6-5 and J usage is TRBJ2-7; D perhaps matches TRBD2 (5 bases). Trimming cost V 6 bases and J 4 bases, with 10 bases left between them. CDR3 length equals 12 residues. Germline values: CDR1 MNHEY, CDR2 SVGAGI. This CDR3 reads CASRDPGYEQYF. CDR3 nucleotide sequence: TGTGCCAGCAGAGACCCGGGGTACGAGCAGTACTTC.

The gene calls are TRBV28 and TRBJ2-3, with D uncertain. V shed 6 bases and J shed 2 bases, with 12 bases lying between them. There are 14 residues in the CDR3. Germline-derived CDR1 and CDR2 are MDHEN and SYDVKM. Written as DNA, the CDR3 is TGTGCCAGCAGCCAGGATTTGGTCACAGATACGCAGTATTTT. It codes for CASSQDLVTDTQYF.

V gene TRBV13 combines with J gene TRBJ2-3; a weak D match, TRBD1 (6 bases). From germline, CDR1 is PRHDT and CDR2 FYEKMQ (reference sequence). With 2 bases removed from V and 3 bases from J, the gap between germline ends came to 12 bases. CDR3 size: 15 residues. This CDR3 is CASSLLQGQTDTQYF. CDR3 DNA: TGTGCCAGCAGCTTACTTCAGGGACAAACAGATACGCAGTATTTT.

The gene calls are TRBV11-3 and TRBJ2-7, with TRBD1 identical over 8 bases. The CDR3 is made up of 14 amino acids. Unmatched junction bases numbered 3, after V lost 1 base and J lost 4 bases. CDR1 is SGHNT, CDR2 YENEEA, per germline. The CDR3: CASSLGTGHYEQYF. The CDR3 DNA follows: TGTGCCAGCAGCTTAGGGACAGGGCATTACGAGCAGTACTTC.

V is TRBV2 and J is TRBJ2-2, with D uncertain. The CDR3 totals 13 residues. Trimming removed 8 bases from V and 8 bases from J, with 15 bases in between. The germline V gene encodes CDR1 SNHLY and CDR2 FYNNEI. CDR3 nucleotide sequence: TGTGCCAGCGAAGGATACACCGTAGGGGAGCTGTTTTTT. Translating gives CASEGYTVGELFF. The full variable domain, rest sourced from reference TRBV2 and TRBJ2-2, is EPEVTQTPSHQVTQMGQEVILRCVPISNHLYFYWYRQILGQKVEFLVSFYNNEISEKSEIFDDQFSVERPDGSNFTLKIRSTKLEDSAMYFCASEGYTVGELFFGEGSRLTVL.

The chain has TRBV6-1 and TRBJ2-1, with 10 bases matching TRBD2. The CDR3 has 17 residues. Germline V CDR1 and CDR2: MNHNS, SASEGT. Trimming removed 2 bases from V and 4 bases from J; junction bases left unmatched: 8. The CDR3 region has the DNA TGTGCCAGCAGTGAAATAGGACTAGCGGTTATATACAATGAGCAGTTCTTC. Protein product: CASSEIGLAVIYNEQFF.

About this clone itself: Given a far larger clone just one base away, this is likely a sequencing read error. Other DNA variants within this sample encode the same CDR3. The gene calls are TRBV27 and TRBJ2-7; D not resolved. V was trimmed by 4 bases and J by 0 bases, leaving 4 bases between them. The V gene's germline CDR1 is MNHEY and CDR2 SMNVEV (reference sequence). This CDR3 is built from 12 residues. CDR3 sequence reads: CASSSSSYEQYF. The CDR3 DNA is TGTGCCAGCAGTTCTAGCTCCTACGAGCAGTACTTC.

This sequence joins TRBV2 and TRBJ2-1; the match to TRBD1 covers 8 bases. This CDR3 has 19 residues. CDR1 and CDR2 (germline): SNHLY, FYNNEI. The V segment lost 2 bases and the J segment 4 bases; nucleotides outside the gene matches: 16. CDR3 amino acids: CASSESPFRTGQVYNEQFF. The CDR3 DNA is TGTGCCAGCAGTGAATCCCCATTCAGAACGGGACAGGTATACAATGAGCAGTTCTTC.

The V gene is TRBV27, the J gene TRBJ2-3; D may be TRBD1 or TRBD2 (5 bases each). The CDR3 loop spans 13 amino acids. With 6 bases removed from V and 5 bases from J, the gap between germline ends came to 12 bases. CDR1 is MNHEY, CDR2 SMNVEV, per germline (reference sequence). As DNA, the CDR3 is TGTGCCAGCAGATATTCGGGGCGAGATACGCAGTATTTT. The encoded protein is CASRYSGRDTQYF.

The chain has TRBV7-9 and TRBJ2-5; the match to TRBD1 covers 7 bases. The CDR3 spans 16 residues. The trim removed 3 bases at V and 3 bases at J, leaving 10 bases unmatched. The germline CDR1 and CDR2 sequences are SEHNR and FQNEAQ (reference sequence). The CDR3 region has the DNA TGTGCCAGCAGCTTCCTAAAACAGGGGTCTGAAGAGACCCAGTACTTC. This sequence encodes CASSFLKQGSEETQYF.

This chain links TRBV10-1 with TRBJ2-3; D is perhaps TRBD2 (5 bases). The CDR3 contains 14 residues. V lost 2 bases to trimming and J lost 5 bases, with 11 bases between them. The germline V gene has CDR1 WNHNN and CDR2 SYGVQD (reference sequence). In DNA form, the CDR3 reads TGCGCCAGCAGTGAGCGGTCTGGAGGAGATACGCAGTATTTT. It codes for CASSERSGGDTQYF.